Following are 11 T cell receptor beta chains from one sample sequenced in a study of blood T cell repertoires in COVID-19. Assay: immunoSEQ multiplex PCR; the TCRdb copy retains only in-frame clones and omits some. The sample holds more than 65,000 clones, 82% seen once. The sequenced sample was peripheral blood. Every receptor here comes from a woman older than 75 with acute or convalescent COVID-19.

The gene calls are TRBV28 and TRBJ1-5; 7 bases align to TRBD1. The CDR3 sequence is 17 residues long. From germline, CDR1 is MDHEN and CDR2 SYDVKM. J gave up 0 bases and V 7 bases, and 12 bases lay outside the gene matches. The CDR3 spells CASTVRGYRNSNQPQHF. Here the CDR3 DNA reads TGTGCCAGCACGGTCAGGGGGTACCGTAATAGCAATCAGCCCCAGCATTTT.

The chain employs TRBV10-3 and TRBJ2-7; TRBD2 matches 11 bases. This CDR3 has 18 amino acids. In germline, CDR1 is ENHRY, CDR2 SYGVKD. J lost 0 bases, V lost 7 bases, and 14 bases had no gene match. CDR3 sequence reads: CAIMSTDLAGGSSYEQYF. Written as DNA, the CDR3 is TGTGCCATCATGAGCACAGACCTAGCGGGAGGTAGCTCCTACGAGCAGTACTTC.

The chain has TRBV10-3 and TRBJ1-1; D gene ambiguous. Germline CDR1 is ENHRY and CDR2 is SYGVKD. This CDR3 region has 14 residues. V lost 4 bases, J lost 0 bases, and 9 bases lay in between. Here the CDR3 reads CAISGSVMNTEAFF. The CDR3 bases are TGTGCCATCAGTGGCAGTGTAATGAACACTGAAGCTTTCTTT.

The CDR3: CASSQAPGASYEQYF. CDR3 coding DNA: TGCGCCAGCAGCCAAGCCCCAGGGGCCTCCTACGAGCAGTACTTC. The chain uses TRBV4-3 and TRBJ2-7; TRBD1 might be the D (6 bases). CDR3 length: 15 amino acids. Trimming shortened V by 1 base and J by 0 bases, and 10 bases separated the two germline ends. Germline V gene data show CDR1 as LGHNA and CDR2 as YSLEER.

The chain uses TRBV2 and TRBJ2-7; D may be TRBD1 (6 bases). V lost 4 bases to trimming and J lost 3 bases, with 16 bases between them. Germline lookup yields CDR1 SNHLY and CDR2 FYNNEI. The CDR3 runs 15 residues. The CDR3 spells CASSVTAQGNYEQYF. The DNA for the CDR3 is TGTGCCAGCAGTGTAACCGCTCAGGGGAACTACGAGCAGTACTTC. Full variable domain (outside the CDR3, taken from reference TRBV2 and TRBJ2-7): EPEVTQTPSHQVTQMGQEVILRCVPISNHLYFYWYRQILGQKVEFLVSFYNNEISEKSEIFDDQFSVERPDGSNFTLKIRSTKLEDSAMYFCASSVTAQGNYEQYFGPGTRLTVT.

This clone was found a few times. The gene calls are TRBV30 and TRBJ2-2, with D unresolved. This CDR3 has 15 amino acids. The germline V and J ends were trimmed by 2 bases and 8 bases, with 18 bases remaining between them. The germline gives CDR1 GTSNPN, CDR2 SVGIG (reference sequence). The CDR3 spells CAWSPLTTLRGELFF. For the CDR3, the DNA is TGTGCCTGGAGTCCACTGACAACCTTAAGGGGGGAGCTGTTTTTT.

The chain recombines TRBV7-9 with TRBJ1-1; D is uncertain. This CDR3 is 13 amino acids long. Germline V lookup: CDR1 SEHNR, CDR2 FQNEAQ (reference sequence). V dropped 4 bases and J dropped 5 bases, with 11 bases sitting between them. The CDR3: CASSSHQRTEAFF. CDR3 sequence (DNA): TGTGCCAGCAGCTCCCATCAGCGGACTGAAGCTTTCTTT. Based on the CDR3 plus reference TRBV7-9 and TRBJ1-1, the full variable domain is DTGVSQNPRHKITKRGQNVTFRCDPISEHNRLYWYRQTLGQGPEFLTYFQNEAQLEKSRLLSDRFSAERPKGSFSTLEIQRTEQGDSAMYLCASSSHQRTEAFFGQGTRLTVV.

J is TRBJ2-5 and V is TRBV28, with TRBD1 identical over 9 bases. The CDR3 extends over 15 amino acids. Germline CDR1 reads MDHEN; CDR2 reads SYDVKM. V lost 6 bases to trimming and J lost 5 bases; unmatched junction nucleotides: 10. This CDR3 reads CASSLAQTGGETQYF. CDR3 DNA: TGTGCCAGCAGCCTTGCTCAAACAGGGGGCGAGACCCAGTACTTC. The full variable domain, rest sourced from reference TRBV28 and TRBJ2-5, is DVKVTQSSRYLVKRTGEKVFLECVQDMDHENMFWYRQDPGLGLRLIYFSYDVKMKEKGDIPEGYSVSREKKERFSLILESASTNQTSMYLCASSLAQTGGETQYFGPGTRLLVL.

The gene calls are TRBV19 and TRBJ1-3; no definite D call. The CDR3 spans 15 residues. The germline gives CDR1 LNHDA, CDR2 SQIVND (reference sequence). The V end lost 5 bases, the J end lost 0 bases, and 11 bases lay between the germline ends. CDR3 loop: CASSGQTVSGNTIYF. In DNA, the CDR3 is TGTGCCAGTAGTGGGCAGACCGTCTCTGGAAACACCATATATTTT.

The rearrangement joins TRBV2 to TRBJ2-7; D not certain. There are 11 residues in the CDR3. Germline values: CDR1 SNHLY, CDR2 FYNNEI. Trimming stripped 4 bases from V and 4 bases from J, with 5 bases between. This chain's CDR3 is CASSVEYEQYF. The CDR3 DNA reads TGTGCCAGCAGTGTAGAATACGAGCAGTACTTC.

The chain joins TRBV5-4 to TRBJ1-4, with D possibly TRBD1 on 5 matching bases. From germline, CDR1 is SGHNT and CDR2 YYREEE (reference sequence). The V end was cut by 4 bases, the J end by 0 bases, with 10 bases between. The CDR3 is 15 amino acids. CDR3 residues: CASSDLRATNEKLFF. The CDR3 DNA reads as TGTGCCAGCAGCGACCTCAGGGCAACTAATGAAAAACTGTTTTTT.